The sequence of this T cell receptor (beta chain) was determined in a study of blood T cells in healthy people across ages. As regards this clonotype: What it recognizes is unknown.

A second roughly 6 to 11 cycle PCR used barcoded and J-beta primers. TCRdb reprocessed the 5' RACE reads with MiXCR, giving one entry per CDR3 protein. The table has 700,000 or so distinct CDR3 sequences, 35% to 50% seen once. General observations from the study: Measured against age, TCR beta diversity per million T cells decreased in a roughly linear manner.

Trimming left V 5 bases short and J 1 base short, with 13 bases between. Germline V lookup: CDR1 SGHTA, CDR2 FQGNSA. The CDR3 runs 15 residues. The sequence was obtained from a man older than 75 in good health. The chain carries TRBV7-2 and TRBJ2-3; D is possibly TRBD1 (5 bases). The sample was blood. CDR3 amino acids: CASSRGGAGTDTQYF. As DNA, the CDR3 is TGTGCCAGCAGCCGCGGTGGGGCAGGCACAGATACGCAGTATTTT. Looking up the rest from reference TRBV7-2 and TRBJ2-3 gives the full variable domain: GAGVSQSPSNKVTEKGKDVELRCDPISGHTALYWYRQSLGQGLEFLIYFQGNSAPDKSGLPSDRFSAERTGGSVSTLTIQRTQQEDSAVYLCASSRGGAGTDTQYFGPGTRLTVL.